Following are 12 T cell receptor beta chains from one sample sequenced in a study of T cell repertoires in cytomegalovirus infection (dated by TCRdb to the late 2010s). Sequencing relied on an Illumina HiSeq 1500. Using fastp at Q25 and MiXCR, TCRdb reprocessed the public reads and kept productive beta chains. Every entry covers one CDR3 protein and lists the most common genes and DNA from its rows. This sample holds about 360,000 distinct CDR3 sequences; about 35% were observed only once. In total, the top ten clones hold about 13% of the sample. These receptors have no identified antigens. The treatment or condition label corresponds to: in vitro stimulation with specific CMV peptide epitopes to enrich CMV-specific T cells. The sample was cultured PBMCs, taken from culture after CMV antigen stimulation. These TCRs come from a human donor in good health (CMV status not recorded). Some clones in this sample may be carry-over from other donors' samples.

This rearrangement joins TRBV19 to TRBJ2-7; D perhaps matches TRBD1 (5 bases). This CDR3 is built from 14 residues. Trimming cost V 5 bases and J 5 bases, with 16 bases left between them. Per the germline V gene, CDR1 is LNHDA and CDR2 is SQIVND (reference sequence). DNA for the CDR3: TGTGCCAGTAGTCCACGGACACTGACTCACGAGCAGTACTTC. It specifies CASSPRTLTHEQYF.

This clonotype was seen repeatedly, ten times or more. The CDR3: CASNPPYNEQFF. The CDR3 nucleotides read TGTGCCAGCAATCCGCCCTACAATGAGCAGTTCTTC. This chain links TRBV7-2 with TRBJ2-1; D is undetermined. Germline V gene data show CDR1 as SGHTA and CDR2 as FQGNSA. The CDR3 is 12 residues long. The V end lost 7 bases, the J end lost 2 bases, and 6 bases lay between the germline ends. Full variable domain (outside the CDR3, taken from reference TRBV7-2 and TRBJ2-1): GAGVSQSPSNKVTEKGKDVELRCDPISGHTALYWYRQSLGQGLEFLIYFQGNSAPDKSGLPSDRFSAERTGGSVSTLTIQRTQQEDSAVYLCASNPPYNEQFFGPGTRLTVL.

CDR3: CASRDLGVGHADTQYF. The CDR3 DNA reads TGCGCCAGCAGAGACCTTGGGGTGGGCCACGCAGATACGCAGTATTTT. The chain employs TRBV5-1 and TRBJ2-3; D remains unclear. The CDR3 is 16 amino acids. CDR1 is SGHRS, CDR2 YFSETQ, per germline. V lost 5 bases and J 4 bases, leaving 20 bases between the germline ends. The full variable domain, its missing parts supplied by reference TRBV5-1 and TRBJ2-3, is KAGVTQTPRYLIKTRGQQVTLSCSPISGHRSVSWYQQTPGQGLQFLFEYFSETQRNKGNFPGRFSGRQFSNSRSEMNVSTLELGDSALYLCASRDLGVGHADTQYFGPGTRLTVL.

This clonotype was observed a handful of times. The V and J genes are TRBV19 and TRBJ1-2; TRBD1 matches at 7 bases. The germline V gene has CDR1 LNHDA and CDR2 SQIVND (reference sequence). Losses at the gene ends were 7 bases for V and 4 bases for J; bases not matched to a gene: 12. The CDR3 extends over 15 amino acids. CDR3 DNA: TGTGCCAGTATGCGACCGGGACAGAAAGTCTATGGCTACACCTTC. This sequence encodes CASMRPGQKVYGYTF. Looking up the rest from reference TRBV19 and TRBJ1-2 gives the full variable domain: DGGITQSPKYLFRKEGQNVTLSCEQNLNHDAMYWYRQDPGQGLRLIYYSQIVNDFQKGDIAEGYSVSREKKESFPLTVTSAQKNPTAFYLCASMRPGQKVYGYTFGSGTRLTVV.

This clonotype was detected once. The chain uses TRBV12-3 or TRBV12-4 and TRBJ1-5, with D maybe TRBD1 (5 bases). V lost 5 bases to trimming and J lost 3 bases, with 11 bases between them. This CDR3 is 14 amino acids long. CDR3 DNA sequence: TGTGCCAGCAGTCCAGGGACTCCCAATCAGCCCCAGCATTTT. Encoded protein: CASSPGTPNQPQHF.

A few counts support this clonotype. This chain links TRBV6-5 with TRBJ1-1, with 7 bases fitting TRBD1. V lost 2 bases to trimming and J lost 11 bases; unmatched junction nucleotides: 11. In germline, CDR1 is MNHEY, CDR2 SVGAGI. The length of the CDR3 is 14 residues. The CDR3 spells CASSYLSSTGMAFF. CDR3 nucleotides: TGTGCCAGCAGTTACCTGTCTTCGACAGGGATGGCTTTCTTT.

This chain links TRBV7-2 with TRBJ2-5; perhaps TRBD2 as D (5 bases). There are 16 residues in the CDR3. Trimming took 1 base from V and 3 from J, leaving 15 bases between them. Germline CDR1 is SGHTA and CDR2 is FQGNSA. The CDR3 spells CASSLGLVGVEETQYF. Written as DNA, the CDR3 is TGTGCCAGCAGCTTAGGGTTGGTGGGAGTGGAAGAGACCCAGTACTTC.

J is TRBJ2-3 and V is TRBV24-1; 8 bases align to TRBD1. The CDR3 consists of 17 residues. Germline V gene sequence: CDR1 KGHDR, CDR2 SFDVKD. The junction had 5 bases not matched to a gene; V was cut back by 0 bases and J by 1 base. The CDR3 DNA follows: TGTGCCACCAGTGATTTGCAAGGGACAGGAGGCACAGATACGCAGTATTTT. This sequence encodes CATSDLQGTGGTDTQYF.

This clonotype occurred a few times. V is TRBV12-5 and J is TRBJ1-2; D is possibly TRBD1 (5 bases). V shed 0 bases and J shed 8 bases, with 16 bases lying between them. The V gene's germline CDR1 is LGHNT and CDR2 FRNRAP. This CDR3 has 15 amino acids. The CDR3 spells CASGLVWGRRKGYTF. The CDR3 DNA follows: TGTGCTAGTGGTTTGGTATGGGGGAGGAGGAAAGGCTACACCTTC.

The V and J genes are TRBV20-1 and TRBJ2-7, with 10 bases lining up with TRBD2. The V segment lost 0 bases and the J segment 0 bases; nucleotides outside the gene matches: 5. The CDR3 runs to 16 residues. Germline V gene lookup returns CDR1 DFQATT and CDR2 SNEGSKA (reference sequence). CDR3 DNA sequence: TGCAGTGCTAGAGATAGTACTAGCGGGGACTCCTACGAGCAGTACTTC. Translation: CSARDSTSGDSYEQYF.

The genes are TRBV11-2 and TRBJ1-6, with D possibly matching TRBD1 (6 bases). The CDR3 totals 15 residues. Germline V gives CDR1 SGHAT, CDR2 FQNNGV. Trimming pared 4 bases from V and 3 bases from J, leaving 10 bases between. This chain's CDR3 is CASSSPDSYNSPLHF. The CDR3, as DNA: TGTGCCAGCAGCTCCCCGGACAGCTATAATTCACCCCTCCACTTT.

The V gene is TRBV6-6, the J gene TRBJ2-7; 10 bases agree with TRBD2. Trimming at V came to 3 bases and at J to 0 bases, leaving 14 bases not matched to a gene. The germline gives CDR1 MNHNY, CDR2 SVGAGI (reference sequence). This CDR3 is built from 19 residues. The CDR3 region has the DNA TGTGCCAGCAGTTATTTTCGGTGGGAAGGACTAGCGGACTCCTACGAGCAGTACTTC. Translated, it gives CASSYFRWEGLADSYEQYF.